Shown below are 28 T cell receptor beta chains from a single sample sequenced in a study of shared clonotypes between healthy human individuals. This table comes from immunoSEQ multiplex PCR, and its TCRdb copy is limited to in-frame clones, with some not included. The sample includes a few million clones, approximately 93% of them seen just once. The sample consisted of naive CD4+ T cells from PBMCs. As for subset: CD45RA+ positively selected. These receptors originate from a man younger than 35 in good health. Some clones in this sample may be carry-over from other donors' samples.

This chain connects TRBV27 to TRBJ1-1; TRBD1 is a possible D gene (6 bases). This CDR3 comprises 15 residues. The V gene lost 5 bases and the J gene lost 4 bases, with 17 bases spanning the gap. Germline values: CDR1 MNHEY, CDR2 SMNVEV (reference sequence). The CDR3 reads CASSPPGGTGTEAFF. As DNA, the CDR3 is TGTGCCAGCAGTCCGCCCGGGGGCACGGGCACTGAAGCTTTCTTT.

The chain recombines TRBV4-1 with TRBJ2-5; maybe TRBD2 (6 bases). V lost 0 bases and J 1 base, leaving 18 bases between the germline ends. The CDR3 sequence is 18 residues long. Germline V gene lookup returns CDR1 MGHRA and CDR2 YSYEKL. CDR3 bases: TGCGCCAGCAGCCAAGATCCCCGTGGTAGCGGTAGCCAAGAGACCCAGTACTTC. It specifies CASSQDPRGSGSQETQYF.

This chain joins TRBV5-6 and TRBJ2-6; D perhaps matches TRBD2 (5 bases). Trimming removed 2 bases at V and 2 bases at J, with 11 bases between. Germline CDR1 is SGHDT and CDR2 is YYEEEE. The CDR3 covers 16 residues. As DNA, the CDR3 is TGTGCCAGCAGCTTTTTGGAAGCGGCTGGGGCCAACGTCCTGACTTTC. This sequence encodes CASSFLEAAGANVLTF.

V usage is TRBV15 and J usage is TRBJ2-5; 9 bases fit TRBD2. The CDR3 contains 16 residues. The junction had 7 bases not matched to a gene; V was cut back by 0 bases and J by 5 bases. The germline CDR1 and CDR2 sequences are LNHNV and YYDKDF (reference sequence). The CDR3: CATSRDRREGRETQYF. Written as DNA, the CDR3 is TGTGCCACCAGCAGAGATCGGCGGGAGGGCCGGGAGACCCAGTACTTC.

The V gene is TRBV2, the J gene TRBJ2-1, with D maybe TRBD2 (5 bases). The CDR3 is 16 amino acids. Germline V gene lookup returns CDR1 SNHLY and CDR2 FYNNEI. Trimming stripped 3 bases from V and 1 base from J, with 13 bases between. The DNA of the CDR3 is TGTGCCAGCAGTGATAGGCTAGCCGAATCCTACAATGAGCAGTTCTTC. Translation: CASSDRLAESYNEQFF.

The gene calls are TRBV5-8 and TRBJ2-3; the D gene is possibly TRBD2 (6 bases). Trimming stripped 6 bases from V and 0 bases from J, with 17 bases between. Germline CDR1 SGHTS, CDR2 YDEGEE. The CDR3 extends over 16 amino acids. The CDR3 reads CASTRWGVLSTDTQYF. CDR3 bases: TGTGCCAGCACCCGATGGGGGGTCCTTAGCACAGATACGCAGTATTTT. The whole variable domain, remainder taken from reference TRBV5-8 and TRBJ2-3, is EAGVTQSPTHLIKTRGQQATLRCSPISGHTSVYWYQQALGLGLQFLLWYDEGEERNRGNFPPRFSGRQFPNYSSELNVNALELEDSALYLCASTRWGVLSTDTQYFGPGTRLTVL.

This chain connects TRBV28 to TRBJ2-1; D is perhaps TRBD2 (6 bases). The V gene's germline CDR1 is MDHEN and CDR2 SYDVKM. The CDR3 sequence is 15 residues long. The germline V and J ends were trimmed by 2 bases and 2 bases, with 10 bases remaining between them. The CDR3, as DNA: TGTGCCAGCAGTTTAGGGGTAGCGGCCTACAATGAGCAGTTCTTC. This sequence encodes CASSLGVAAYNEQFF.

This chain joins TRBV29-1 and TRBJ2-1, with D maybe TRBD2 (5 bases). Germline CDR1 SQVTM, CDR2 ANQGSEA. The V end lost 4 bases, the J end lost 3 bases, and 16 bases lay between the germline ends. The CDR3 runs 15 residues. The DNA for the CDR3 is TGCAGCGTTGTGAAGCGGCCCCCCGTCTACAATGAGCAGTTCTTC. Residues: CSVVKRPPVYNEQFF.

CDR3 region: CATSREGNGAYEQYF. CDR3 nucleotides: TGTGCCACCAGCAGAGAGGGAAACGGAGCCTACGAGCAGTACTTC. The chain joins TRBV15 to TRBJ2-7, with unresolved D. Germline V lookup: CDR1 LNHNV, CDR2 YYDKDF (reference sequence). V gave up 0 bases and J gave up 2 bases, with 11 bases separating them. This CDR3 contains 15 residues.

The J gene is TRBJ1-5, the V gene TRBV4-1; 7 bases map to TRBD1. V gave up 6 bases and J gave up 3 bases; unmatched junction bases: 8. The CDR3 extends over 15 amino acids. Germline lookup yields CDR1 MGHRA and CDR2 YSYEKL. CDR3 in DNA: TGCGCCAGCAGAGAACAGGGGATCGACAATCAGCCCCAGCATTTT. Translating gives CASREQGIDNQPQHF.

This chain connects TRBV27 to TRBJ2-5; perhaps TRBD2 as D (5 bases). Germline assignment: CDR1 MNHEY and CDR2 SMNVEV (reference sequence). CDR3 size: 14 residues. Trimming removed 5 bases from V and 5 bases from J, with 15 bases in between. CDR3 loop: CASSALTSVETQYF. The DNA of the CDR3 is TGTGCCAGCAGTGCGCTAACTAGTGTGGAGACCCAGTACTTC.

The chain combines TRBV4-1 with TRBJ2-5; D remains ambiguous. V lost 0 bases, J lost 7 bases, and 24 bases lay in between. The CDR3 is 18 residues long. The V gene's germline CDR1 is MGHRA and CDR2 YSYEKL. Here the CDR3 DNA reads TGCGCCAGCAGCCAAGACAGCAGTTCGGACGTAACGCGGCGGACCCAGTACTTC. This sequence encodes CASSQDSSSDVTRRTQYF.

The J gene is TRBJ2-1, the V gene TRBV29-1; 10 bases agree with TRBD2. The trim removed 4 bases at V and 0 bases at J, leaving 6 bases unmatched. Germline V CDR1 and CDR2: SQVTM, ANQGSEA. The CDR3 totals 16 residues. CDR3 amino acids: CSVVETSGSSYNEQFF. The DNA for the CDR3 is TGCAGCGTTGTTGAGACTAGCGGGTCCTCCTACAATGAGCAGTTCTTC.

J is TRBJ1-5 and V is TRBV19; 8 bases are shared with TRBD1. The CDR3 spans 16 residues. Germline CDR1 and CDR2: LNHDA and SQIVND (reference sequence). Germline trimming cut 7 bases from V and 6 bases from J; bases unmatched to any gene: 14. The CDR3 spells CASTGTGDLMGQPQHF. DNA for the CDR3: TGTGCCAGTACCGGGACAGGAGATCTGATGGGTCAGCCCCAGCATTTT.

This chain uses TRBV5-6 with TRBJ1-2, with 9 bases identical to TRBD1. This CDR3 is 15 amino acids long. Germline CDR1 reads SGHDT; CDR2 reads YYEEEE. J lost 2 bases, V lost 4 bases, and 6 bases had no gene match. The CDR3 DNA reads TGTGCCAGCAGCCCGGGACAGGGAAAAAACTATGGCTACACCTTC. The encoded protein is CASSPGQGKNYGYTF.

The V and J genes are TRBV28 and TRBJ1-2; 8 bases match TRBD1. Germline values: CDR1 MDHEN, CDR2 SYDVKM. Unmatched junction bases numbered 12, after V lost 2 bases and J lost 4 bases. This CDR3 comprises 17 residues. The CDR3 nucleotides read TGTGCCAGCAGTTTAGGGGGGACAGGCCAGAGAAGCTATGGCTACACCTTC. It is translated as CASSLGGTGQRSYGYTF.

V is TRBV6-5 and J is TRBJ1-5; perhaps TRBD1 as D (5 bases). The CDR3 has 14 amino acids. The germline V gene encodes CDR1 MNHEY and CDR2 SVGAGI. Deletions cut 8 bases from V and 2 bases from J, with 13 bases between. CDR3 sequence (DNA): TGTGCCAGCGCGGGGGGAAATCGCAATCAGCCCCAGCATTTT. Translation gives CASAGGNRNQPQHF.

V is TRBV28 and J is TRBJ1-5, with D maybe TRBD1 (5 bases). CDR3 size: 15 residues. Germline assignment: CDR1 MDHEN and CDR2 SYDVKM. V lost 3 bases and J lost 3, with 12 bases in between. CDR3: CASSFQGAPNQPQHF. The CDR3 bases are TGTGCCAGCAGTTTCCAGGGCGCCCCCAATCAGCCCCAGCATTTT.

The chain carries TRBV29-1 and TRBJ1-1; possibly TRBD1 for D (5 bases). Germline V gives CDR1 SQVTM, CDR2 ANQGSEA. V lost 7 bases, J lost 1 base, and 16 bases lay in between. The CDR3 sequence is 14 residues long. CDR3 in amino acids: CSAGGNGQNTEAFF. Written as DNA, the CDR3 is TGCAGCGCGGGGGGTAATGGACAGAACACTGAAGCTTTCTTT.

The chain joins TRBV29-1 to TRBJ2-1; 12 bases are a match to TRBD2. The CDR3 is made up of 14 amino acids. The germline V gene has CDR1 SQVTM and CDR2 ANQGSEA. V gave up 5 bases and J gave up 6 bases; unmatched junction bases: 5. DNA for the CDR3: TGCAGCGTTTTCGGACTAGCGGGACTCAATGAGCAGTTCTTC. It yields the protein CSVFGLAGLNEQFF.

The genes are TRBV5-1 and TRBJ2-3; D is perhaps TRBD1 (6 bases). The CDR3 is made up of 14 amino acids. V was shortened by 1 base and J by 4 bases, with 10 bases between the two germline ends. The germline gives CDR1 SGHRS, CDR2 YFSETQ. CDR3 sequence reads: CASSLSPGADTQYF. The CDR3 coding sequence is TGCGCCAGCAGCTTGTCTCCAGGGGCAGATACGCAGTATTTT.

In its sample, this clone was seen once. Other DNA variants within this sample encode the same CDR3. The CDR3 loop reads CASSLATDYGYTF. The CDR3 region has the DNA TGCGCCAGCAGCTTGGCAACAGACTATGGCTACACCTTC. This sequence joins TRBV5-1 and TRBJ1-2; no definite D call. Trimming pared 0 bases from V and 3 bases from J, leaving 6 bases between. CDR3 length equals 13 residues. Germline-derived CDR1 and CDR2 are SGHRS and YFSETQ. Using reference TRBV5-1 and TRBJ1-2 for the parts outside the CDR3, the full variable domain is KAGVTQTPRYLIKTRGQQVTLSCSPISGHRSVSWYQQTPGQGLQFLFEYFSETQRNKGNFPGRFSGRQFSNSRSEMNVSTLELGDSALYLCASSLATDYGYTFGSGTRLTVV.

In nucleotides, the CDR3 is TGTGCCAGCAGTACTCCCGGGACAGCCGGGGACGAGCAGTACTTC. As protein: CASSTPGTAGDEQYF. The chain uses TRBV7-9 and TRBJ2-7, with TRBD1 identical over 7 bases. V lost 6 bases to trimming and J lost 5 bases; unmatched junction nucleotides: 13. The CDR3 extends over 15 amino acids. Germline CDR1 reads SEHNR; CDR2 reads FQNEAQ (reference sequence).

A few counts support this clone. V is TRBV29-1 and J is TRBJ2-2; D is uncertain. The CDR3 extends over 12 amino acids. Germline CDR1 is SQVTM and CDR2 is ANQGSEA. CDR3 sequence (DNA): TGCAGTCAAAGAGGGAACACCGGGGAGCTGTTTTTT. Its translation: CSQRGNTGELFF.

This clone was counted only a few times. The CDR3 bases are TGCGCCAGCAGCATCGGGACCCTCTTCAATGAAGCTTTCTTT. It is translated as CASSIGTLFNEAFF. The chain joins TRBV5-1 to TRBJ1-1; tentative D call: TRBD1 (5 bases). V was clipped by 4 bases and J by 7 bases, with 17 bases between them. This CDR3 is built from 14 residues. Germline assignment: CDR1 SGHRS and CDR2 YFSETQ. Supplemented by reference TRBV5-1 and TRBJ1-1, the full variable domain reads KAGVTQTPRYLIKTRGQQVTLSCSPISGHRSVSWYQQTPGQGLQFLFEYFSETQRNKGNFPGRFSGRQFSNSRSEMNVSTLELGDSALYLCASSIGTLFNEAFFGQGTRLTVV.

The gene calls are TRBV7-2 and TRBJ1-5; D uncertain. Germline assignment: CDR1 SGHTA and CDR2 FQGNSA. The CDR3 sequence is 17 residues long. Trimming left V 0 bases short and J 3 bases short, with 15 bases between. CDR3 DNA sequence: TGTGCCAGCAGCTTAGCTATCGGGCAGGCGGTCAATCAGCCCCAGCATTTT. It specifies CASSLAIGQAVNQPQHF.

The chain links TRBV4-2 to TRBJ2-3, with 9 nucleotides matching TRBD1. Germline trimming cut 4 bases from V and 2 bases from J; bases unmatched to any gene: 4. Per the germline V gene, CDR1 is LGHNA and CDR2 is YNFKEQ. The CDR3 runs to 15 residues. The CDR3 DNA reads as TGTGCCAGCAGCCCACAGGGGGCGAACACAGATACGCAGTATTTT. Protein: CASSPQGANTDTQYF.

The chain carries TRBV2 and TRBJ2-7, with TRBD1 identical over 7 bases. CDR1 and CDR2 from the germline V gene are SNHLY and FYNNEI. J was trimmed by 7 bases and V by 6 bases; bases with no gene match: 9. There are 13 residues in the CDR3. The CDR3 loop is CASSRDRALEQYF. CDR3 in DNA: TGTGCCAGCAGCCGGGACAGAGCCTTGGAGCAGTACTTC.